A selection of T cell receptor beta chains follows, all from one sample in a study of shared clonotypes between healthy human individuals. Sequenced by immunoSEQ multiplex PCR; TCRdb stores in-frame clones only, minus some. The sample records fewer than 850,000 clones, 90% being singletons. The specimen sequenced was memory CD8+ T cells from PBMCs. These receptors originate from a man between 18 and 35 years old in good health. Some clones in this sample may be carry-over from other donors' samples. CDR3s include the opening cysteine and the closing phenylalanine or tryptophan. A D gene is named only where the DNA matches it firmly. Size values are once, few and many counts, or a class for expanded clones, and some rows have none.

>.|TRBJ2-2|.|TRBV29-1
TGCAGCGTTGAAGTTGGGCCTTCTAGAAACACCGGGGAGCTGTTTTTT
CSVEVGPSRNTGELFF
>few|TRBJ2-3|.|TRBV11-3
TGTGCCAGCAGCTTAGAGGGCGGGATCACAGATACGCAGTATTTT
CASSLEGGITDTQYF
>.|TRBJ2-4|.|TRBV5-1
TGCGCCAGCAGCTTGGCAGGACACAAAAACATTCAGTACTTC
CASSLAGHKNIQYF
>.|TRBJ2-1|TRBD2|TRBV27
TGTGCCAGCTCTTATACCCGGTGGGAGGGTGAGCAGTTCTTC
CASSYTRWEGEQFF
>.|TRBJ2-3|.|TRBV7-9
TGTGCCAGCAGCCCTTACTACGGCGGCACAGATACGCAGTATTTT
CASSPYYGGTDTQYF
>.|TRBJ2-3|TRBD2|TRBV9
TGTGCCAGCAGCGTAGGGACTAGCGGGAGCACAGATACGCAGTATTTT
CASSVGTSGSTDTQYF
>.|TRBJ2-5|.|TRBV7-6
TGTGCCAGCAGCTTAGCGGGAAAGATGACCCAGTACTTC
CASSLAGKMTQYF
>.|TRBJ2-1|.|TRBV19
TGTGCCAGTAGTACCGATCGGGATGAGCAGTTCTTC
CASSTDRDEQFF
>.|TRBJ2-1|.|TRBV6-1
TGTGCCAGCAGTGAAAGGGAATGGGGTAATGAGCAGTTCTTC
CASSEREWGNEQFF
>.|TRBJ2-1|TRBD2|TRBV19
TGTGCCAGTAGTATTCTCCCTAGCGGGATAAATGAGCAGTTCTTC
CASSILPSGINEQFF
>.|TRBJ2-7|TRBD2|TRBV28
TGTGCCAGCAGTCCTCTCCCGGTAGCGGGAGCGGGGACCTACGAGCAGTACTTC
CASSPLPVAGAGTYEQYF
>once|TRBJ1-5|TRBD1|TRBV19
TGTGCCAGTAGGGGACAGGGGAATCAGCCCCAGCATTTT
CASRGQGNQPQHF
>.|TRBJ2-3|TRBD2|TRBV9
TGTGCCAGCAGCGTAGGGTCTAGCGGTACAGATACGCAGTATTTT
CASSVGSSGTDTQYF